This entry features one TCR beta chain sequence. Its specificity is not known. TCRdb analysed the RT-PCR reads with MiXCR anew, one entry per CDR3 protein. The sample lists some 600,000 distinct CDR3 sequences; roughly 15% were seen once. The CDR3 sequence is 13 residues long. V gave up 5 bases and J gave up 5 bases, with 10 bases separating them. These data originate in a study of response to subunit inactivated influenza vaccine. Whole-study findings and limits: Every seasonal influenza vaccination brings in few new T cells, the authors suggested.

The sequence came from a man in his fifties who received an inactivated influenza vaccine. The sample consisted of PBMCs from blood, taken around 15 days before vaccination. This chain links TRBV12-3 or TRBV12-4 with TRBJ2-1; maybe TRBD1 (5 bases). The CDR3 DNA follows: TGTGCCAGCAGTGGCAGGGCGAACAATGAGCAGTTCTTC. Amino acid sequence: CASSGRANNEQFF.